This TCR beta chain stems from a study of regulatory T cells in long-lasting Graves disease. The study, taken as a whole, reports: Persistent disease samples used TRBV28, TRBJ1-2 and TRBJ2-5 preferentially.

Time point: newly diagnosed GD, antithyroid drugs for less than 3 months. The TCR library was prepared using RNA isolated from PBMCs. In each case, Graves' disease was diagnosed per American Thyroid Association guidelines. An endocrinology department in Xi'an, China, recruited the patients. Staff drew roughly 10 milliliters of peripheral blood into EDTA tubes. Trimming shortened V by 3 bases and J by 4 bases, and 10 bases separated the two germline ends. CDR1 and CDR2 (germline): LNHDA, SQIVND (reference sequence). CDR3 length: 14 amino acids. Through Arm-PCR of CDR3 regions and iRepertoire HTBI primers, TCR beta libraries were built. In TCRdb, the multiplex PCR reads were re-called with MiXCR into one record per CDR3 protein. The table lists more than 450,000 distinct CDR3 sequences, around 15% of them singletons. This clonotype was found many times. Its target is not known. Another study also made use of these data, one on T cells in Graves' hyperthyroidism and ophthalmopathy.

The sequencing used peripheral blood mononuclear cells (PBMCs), collected at new diagnosis, from a patient treated with antithyroid drugs. This clonotype was obtained from a middle-aged man with Graves disease. The chain recombines TRBV19 with TRBJ2-1, with D hard to call. CDR3 sequence: CASSMVALYNEQFF. Written as DNA, the CDR3 is TGTGCCAGTAGTATGGTGGCCCTATACAATGAGCAGTTCTTC.